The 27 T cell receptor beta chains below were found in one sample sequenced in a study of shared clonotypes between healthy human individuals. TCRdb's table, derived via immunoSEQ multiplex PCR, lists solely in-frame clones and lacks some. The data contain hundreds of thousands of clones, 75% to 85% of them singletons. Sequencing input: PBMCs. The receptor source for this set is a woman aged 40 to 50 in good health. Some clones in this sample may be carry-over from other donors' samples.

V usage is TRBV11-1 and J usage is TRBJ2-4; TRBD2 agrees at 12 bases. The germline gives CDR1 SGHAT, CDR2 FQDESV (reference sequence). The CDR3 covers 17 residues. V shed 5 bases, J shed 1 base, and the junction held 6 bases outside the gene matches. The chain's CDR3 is CASSPMTSGSAKNIQYF. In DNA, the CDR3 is TGTGCCAGCAGCCCTATGACTAGCGGGAGTGCCAAAAACATTCAGTACTTC.

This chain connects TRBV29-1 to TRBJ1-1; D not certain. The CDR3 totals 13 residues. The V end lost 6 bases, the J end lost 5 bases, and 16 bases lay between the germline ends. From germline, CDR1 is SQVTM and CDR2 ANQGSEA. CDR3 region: CSVAGRLLTEAFF. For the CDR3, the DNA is TGCAGCGTAGCCGGACGGTTGTTGACTGAAGCTTTCTTT.

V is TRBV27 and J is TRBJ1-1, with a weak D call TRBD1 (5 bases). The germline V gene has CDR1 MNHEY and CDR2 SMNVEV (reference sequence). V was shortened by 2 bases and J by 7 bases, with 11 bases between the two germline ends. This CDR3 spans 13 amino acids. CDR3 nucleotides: TGTGCCAGCAGTTTAAACAGGTTGGGTGAAGCTTTCTTT. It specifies CASSLNRLGEAFF.

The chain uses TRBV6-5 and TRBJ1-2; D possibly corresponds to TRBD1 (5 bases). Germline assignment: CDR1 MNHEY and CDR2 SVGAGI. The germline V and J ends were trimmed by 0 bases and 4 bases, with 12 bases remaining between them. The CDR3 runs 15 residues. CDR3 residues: CASSYSPGPAYGYTF. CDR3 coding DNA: TGTGCCAGCAGTTACTCGCCGGGACCGGCCTATGGCTACACCTTC.

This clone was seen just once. CDR3 in DNA: TGTGCCAGCAGCCCTAGCACTAGCGGGGGTCCCACAGATACGCAGTATTTT. Protein: CASSPSTSGGPTDTQYF. The V call is TRBV7-9, the J call TRBJ2-3; 11 bases match TRBD2. CDR1 and CDR2 (germline): SEHNR, FQNEAQ (reference sequence). J lost 2 bases, V lost 5 bases, and 9 bases had no gene match. The CDR3 consists of 17 residues.

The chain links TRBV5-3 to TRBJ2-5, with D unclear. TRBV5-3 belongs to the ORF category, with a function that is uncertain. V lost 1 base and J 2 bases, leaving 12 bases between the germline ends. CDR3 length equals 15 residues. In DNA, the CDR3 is TGTGCCAGAAGCTTGATCCAGGTCAGGCAAGAGACCCAGTACTTC. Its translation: CARSLIQVRQETQYF.

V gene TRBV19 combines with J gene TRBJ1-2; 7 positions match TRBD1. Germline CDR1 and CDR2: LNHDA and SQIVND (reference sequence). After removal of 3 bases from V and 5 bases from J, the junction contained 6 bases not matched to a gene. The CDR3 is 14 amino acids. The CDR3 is CASSIRGQPYGYTF. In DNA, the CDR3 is TGTGCCAGTAGTATCCGGGGACAGCCATATGGCTACACCTTC.

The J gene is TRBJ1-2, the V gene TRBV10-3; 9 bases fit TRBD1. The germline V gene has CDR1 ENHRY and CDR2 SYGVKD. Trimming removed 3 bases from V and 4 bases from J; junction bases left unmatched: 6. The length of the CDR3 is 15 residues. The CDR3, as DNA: TGTGCCATCAGTGATCCCGGGACAGGGACCTATGGCTACACCTTC. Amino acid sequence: CAISDPGTGTYGYTF.

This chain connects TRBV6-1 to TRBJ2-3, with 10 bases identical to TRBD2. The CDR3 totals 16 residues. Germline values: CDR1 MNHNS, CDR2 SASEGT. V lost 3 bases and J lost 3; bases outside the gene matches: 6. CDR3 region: CASSERLAGVTDTQYF. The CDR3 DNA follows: TGTGCCAGCAGTGAGAGGCTAGCGGGAGTGACAGATACGCAGTATTTT.

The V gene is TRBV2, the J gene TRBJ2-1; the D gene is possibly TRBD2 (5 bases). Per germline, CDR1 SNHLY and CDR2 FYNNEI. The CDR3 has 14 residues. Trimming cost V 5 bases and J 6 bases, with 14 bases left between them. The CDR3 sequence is CASSWTGASNEQFF. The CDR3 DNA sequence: TGTGCCAGCAGTTGGACTGGCGCGAGCAATGAGCAGTTCTTC.

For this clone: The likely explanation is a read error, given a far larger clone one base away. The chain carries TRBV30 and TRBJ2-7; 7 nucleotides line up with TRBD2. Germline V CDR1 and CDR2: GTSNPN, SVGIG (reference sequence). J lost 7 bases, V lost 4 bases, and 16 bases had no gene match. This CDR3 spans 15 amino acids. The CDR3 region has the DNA TGTGCCTGGACCCCCAGGACTAGGCCCGGTTCGGAGCAGTACTTC. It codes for CAWTPRTRPGSEQYF. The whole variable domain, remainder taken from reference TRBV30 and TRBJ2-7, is SQTIHQWPATLVQPVGSPLSLECTVEGTSNPNLYWYRQAAGRGLQLLFYSVGIGQISSEVPQNLSASRPQDRQFILSSKKLLLSDSGFYLCAWTPRTRPGSEQYFGPGTRLTVT.

The CDR3 reads CASGFVTSGNTEAFF. CDR3 DNA: TGTGCTAGTGGTTTTGTGACATCAGGGAACACTGAAGCTTTCTTT. The J gene is TRBJ1-1, the V gene TRBV12-5; D not resolved. This CDR3 spans 15 amino acids. V lost 3 bases, J lost 1 base, and 12 bases lay in between. Per the germline V gene, CDR1 is LGHNT and CDR2 is FRNRAP.

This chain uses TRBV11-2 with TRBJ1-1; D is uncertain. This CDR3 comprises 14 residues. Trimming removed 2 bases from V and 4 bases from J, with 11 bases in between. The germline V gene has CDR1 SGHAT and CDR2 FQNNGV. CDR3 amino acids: CASSLSSGVTEAFF. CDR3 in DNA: TGTGCCAGCAGCTTAAGTTCCGGGGTCACTGAAGCTTTCTTT. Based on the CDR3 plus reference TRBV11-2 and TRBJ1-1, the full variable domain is EAGVAQSPRYKIIEKRQSVAFWCNPISGHATLYWYQQILGQGPKLLIQFQNNGVVDDSQLPKDRFSAERLKGVDSTLKIQPAKLEDSAVYLCASSLSSGVTEAFFGQGTRLTVV.

The DNA for the CDR3 is TGTGCCAGCAGTAGTGACAGCATCTATGGCTACACCTTC. Translating gives CASSSDSIYGYTF. The chain has TRBV5-4 and TRBJ1-2; tentative D call: TRBD1 (5 bases). Germline V CDR1 and CDR2: SGHNT, YYREEE (reference sequence). V lost 5 bases to trimming and J lost 4 bases, with 12 bases between them. There are 13 residues in the CDR3. Looking up the rest from reference TRBV5-4 and TRBJ1-2 gives the full variable domain: ETGVTQSPTHLIKTRGQQVTLRCSSQSGHNTVSWYQQALGQGPQFIFQYYREEENGRGNFPPRFSGLQFPNYSSELNVNALELDDSALYLCASSSDSIYGYTFGSGTRLTVV.

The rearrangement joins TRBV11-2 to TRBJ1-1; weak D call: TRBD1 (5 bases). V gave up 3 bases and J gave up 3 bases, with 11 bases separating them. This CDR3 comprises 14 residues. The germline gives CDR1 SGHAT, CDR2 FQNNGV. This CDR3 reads CASSFGGGDTEAFF. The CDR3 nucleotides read TGTGCCAGCAGCTTCGGGGGAGGAGACACTGAAGCTTTCTTT.

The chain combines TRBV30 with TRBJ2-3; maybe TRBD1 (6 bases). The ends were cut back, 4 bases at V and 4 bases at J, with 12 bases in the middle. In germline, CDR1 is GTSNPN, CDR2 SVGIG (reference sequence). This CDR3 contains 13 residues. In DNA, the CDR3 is TGTGCCTGGAATCTACAGGGAGCAGATACGCAGTATTTT. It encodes CAWNLQGADTQYF.

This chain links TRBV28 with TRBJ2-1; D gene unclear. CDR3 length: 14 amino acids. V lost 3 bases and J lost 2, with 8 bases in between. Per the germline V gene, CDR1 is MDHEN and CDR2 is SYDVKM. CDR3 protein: CASSLVGTYNEQFF. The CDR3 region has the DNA TGTGCCAGCAGTTTGGTGGGGACCTACAATGAGCAGTTCTTC.

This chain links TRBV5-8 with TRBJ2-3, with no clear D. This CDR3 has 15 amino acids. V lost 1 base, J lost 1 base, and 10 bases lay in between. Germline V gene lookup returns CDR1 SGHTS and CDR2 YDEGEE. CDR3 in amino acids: CASSLLPGGTDTQYF. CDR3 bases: TGTGCCAGCAGCTTGCTGCCGGGCGGCACAGATACGCAGTATTTT.

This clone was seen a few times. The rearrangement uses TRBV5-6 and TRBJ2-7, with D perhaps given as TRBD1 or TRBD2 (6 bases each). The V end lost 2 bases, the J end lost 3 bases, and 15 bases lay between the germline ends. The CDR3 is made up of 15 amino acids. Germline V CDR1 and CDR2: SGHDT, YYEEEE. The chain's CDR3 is CASSFLRGGIYEQYF. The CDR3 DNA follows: TGTGCCAGCAGCTTCCTTAGAGGGGGGATCTACGAGCAGTACTTC.

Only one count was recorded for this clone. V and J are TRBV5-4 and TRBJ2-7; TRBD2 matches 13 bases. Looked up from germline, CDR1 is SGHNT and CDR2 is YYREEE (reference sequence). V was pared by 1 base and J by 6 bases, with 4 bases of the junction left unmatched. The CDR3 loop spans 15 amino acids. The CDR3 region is CASSLPGLAGSEQYF. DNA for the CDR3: TGTGCCAGCAGCTTGCCGGGACTAGCGGGATCCGAGCAGTACTTC. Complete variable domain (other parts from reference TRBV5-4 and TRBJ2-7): ETGVTQSPTHLIKTRGQQVTLRCSSQSGHNTVSWYQQALGQGPQFIFQYYREEENGRGNFPPRFSGLQFPNYSSELNVNALELDDSALYLCASSLPGLAGSEQYFGPGTRLTVT.

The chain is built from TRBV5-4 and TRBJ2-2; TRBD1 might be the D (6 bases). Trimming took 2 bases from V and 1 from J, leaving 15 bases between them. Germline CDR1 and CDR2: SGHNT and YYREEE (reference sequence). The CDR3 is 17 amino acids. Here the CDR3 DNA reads TGTGCCAGCAGCTTTGGGACATCGATCAGGAACACCGGGGAGCTGTTTTTT. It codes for CASSFGTSIRNTGELFF.

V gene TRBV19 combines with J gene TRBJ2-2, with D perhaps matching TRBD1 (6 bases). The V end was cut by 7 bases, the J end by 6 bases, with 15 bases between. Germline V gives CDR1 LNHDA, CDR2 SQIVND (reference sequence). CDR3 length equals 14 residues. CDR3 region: CASNPHRDAGELFF. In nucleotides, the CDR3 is TGTGCCAGTAACCCCCACAGGGACGCCGGGGAGCTGTTTTTT.

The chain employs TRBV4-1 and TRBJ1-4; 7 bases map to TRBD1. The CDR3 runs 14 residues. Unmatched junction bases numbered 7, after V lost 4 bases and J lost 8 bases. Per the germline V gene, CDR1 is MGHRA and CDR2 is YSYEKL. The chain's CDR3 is CASSRRGRDEKLFF. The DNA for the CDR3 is TGCGCCAGCAGCCGGAGGGGGCGCGACGAAAAACTGTTTTTT.

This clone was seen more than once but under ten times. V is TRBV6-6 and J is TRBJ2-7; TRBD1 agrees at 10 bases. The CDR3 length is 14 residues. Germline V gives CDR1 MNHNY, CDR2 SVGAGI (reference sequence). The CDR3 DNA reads TGTGCTCCTAAATCTGGGACAGGGGCCTACGAGCAGTACTTC. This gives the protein CAPKSGTGAYEQYF.

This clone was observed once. The CDR3 region has the DNA TGTGCCAGCAGCTTGAGCGCGGGAGGGTTAAATGAGCAGTTCTTC. This encodes CASSLSAGGLNEQFF. The chain carries TRBV5-4 and TRBJ2-1; TRBD2 matches at 9 bases. Germline loops: CDR1 SGHNT, CDR2 YYREEE (reference sequence). The length of the CDR3 is 15 residues. After removal of 1 base from V and 7 bases from J, the junction contained 6 bases not matched to a gene.

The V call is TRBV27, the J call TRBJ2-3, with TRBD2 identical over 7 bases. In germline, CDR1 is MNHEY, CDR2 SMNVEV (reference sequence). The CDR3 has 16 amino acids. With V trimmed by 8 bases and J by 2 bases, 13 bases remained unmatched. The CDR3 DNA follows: TGTGCCAGCCATCAGGCTAGCGGAGCCACCACAGATACGCAGTATTTT. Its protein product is CASHQASGATTDTQYF.

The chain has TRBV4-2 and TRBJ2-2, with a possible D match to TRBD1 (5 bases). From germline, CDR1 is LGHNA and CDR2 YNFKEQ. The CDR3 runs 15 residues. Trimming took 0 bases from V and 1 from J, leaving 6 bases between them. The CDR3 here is CASSQDRVNTGELFF. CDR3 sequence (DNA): TGTGCCAGCAGCCAAGACAGGGTGAACACCGGGGAGCTGTTTTTT.